Listed below are T cell receptor beta chains from one sample, sequenced in a study of blood T cell repertoires in COVID-19. Sequencing used immunoSEQ multiplex PCR; TCRdb keeps in-frame clones, though not all of them. Of about 380,000 clones listed, around 87% are singletons. Sequences were obtained from PBMCs or T cells enriched from blood (not recorded which). Receptor source: a man younger than 45 who had recovered from COVID-19. The CDR3 runs from the conserved cysteine through the conserved F or W. A D gene is named only where the DNA matches it firmly. The size field is filled for only some rows; it gives once, few, many or a size class.

v_gene: TRBV7-2
abundance: -
j_gene: TRBJ2-3
d_gene: TRBD2
CDR3aa: CAGARDYTDTQYF
CDR3nt: TGTGCCGGCGCCCGGGACTACACAGATACGCAGTATTTT

v_gene: TRBV5-4
abundance: -
j_gene: TRBJ2-2
d_gene: -
CDR3aa: CASSSAGTGELFF
CDR3nt: TGTGCCAGCAGCTCTGCAGGTACCGGGGAGCTGTTTTTT

v_gene: TRBV7-9
abundance: -
j_gene: TRBJ1-2
d_gene: TRBD1
CDR3aa: CASSLTGGQENYGYTF
CDR3nt: TGTGCCAGCAGCTTAACGGGGGGACAGGAAAACTATGGCTACACCTTC

v_gene: TRBV6-5
abundance: -
j_gene: TRBJ2-3
d_gene: TRBD2
CDR3aa: CASSLLSGGGDTQYF
CDR3nt: TGTGCCAGCAGTCTCCTTAGCGGGGGGGGAGATACGCAGTATTTT

v_gene: TRBV5-1
abundance: -
j_gene: TRBJ2-5
d_gene: TRBD2
CDR3aa: CASSPSGGAQYF
CDR3nt: TGCGCCAGCAGCCCAAGTGGGGGGGCCCAGTACTTC

v_gene: TRBV27
abundance: -
j_gene: TRBJ2-6
d_gene: -
CDR3aa: CASSPTRGSGANVLTF
CDR3nt: TGTGCCAGCAGTCCAACCCGGGGCTCTGGGGCCAACGTCCTGACTTTC

v_gene: TRBV5-6
abundance: -
j_gene: TRBJ2-3
d_gene: -
CDR3aa: CASSLYPDTQYF
CDR3nt: TGTGCCAGCAGCTTGTATCCAGATACGCAGTATTTT

v_gene: TRBV7-2
abundance: -
j_gene: TRBJ2-2
d_gene: -
CDR3aa: CASSLVIGRGLAGELFF
CDR3nt: TGTGCCAGCAGCTTAGTCATAGGTCGGGGATTAGCCGGGGAGCTGTTTTTT

v_gene: TRBV19
abundance: -
j_gene: TRBJ1-6
d_gene: -
CDR3aa: CASSISRGRNSPLHF
CDR3nt: TGTGCCAGTAGTATAAGTCGTGGCAGAAATTCACCCCTCCACTTT

v_gene: TRBV2
abundance: -
j_gene: TRBJ2-1
d_gene: TRBD1
CDR3aa: CASRQGYGSYNEQFF
CDR3nt: TGTGCCAGCAGACAGGGGTACGGGTCCTACAATGAGCAGTTCTTC

v_gene: TRBV7-8
abundance: -
j_gene: TRBJ1-1
d_gene: -
CDR3aa: CASSPIGGENTEAFF
CDR3nt: TGTGCCAGCAGCCCCATAGGGGGGGAGAACACTGAAGCTTTCTTT

v_gene: TRBV5-4
abundance: few
j_gene: TRBJ2-7
d_gene: -
CDR3aa: CASSLADGGLHEQYF
CDR3nt: TGTGCCAGCAGCTTGGCCGACGGGGGGCTCCACGAGCAGTACTTC

v_gene: TRBV10-2
abundance: -
j_gene: TRBJ2-3
d_gene: TRBD2
CDR3aa: CASSAQTTSNTQYF
CDR3nt: TGCGCCAGCAGTGCCCAAACGACTAGCAATACGCAGTATTTT

v_gene: TRBV6-5
abundance: -
j_gene: TRBJ1-2
d_gene: -
CDR3aa: CASSPLGGDPYGYTF
CDR3nt: TGTGCCAGCAGTCCCCTTGGGGGCGACCCCTATGGCTACACCTTC

v_gene: TRBV29-1
abundance: -
j_gene: TRBJ1-1
d_gene: TRBD1
CDR3aa: CSARRLLYETGGLITEAFF
CDR3nt: TGCAGCGCCAGAAGACTATTGTATGAGACAGGGGGCCTTATCACTGAAGCTTTCTTT

v_gene: TRBV19
abundance: -
j_gene: TRBJ2-1
d_gene: -
CDR3aa: CASSRLTSYNEQFF
CDR3nt: TGTGCCAGTAGTCGACTAACCTCCTACAATGAGCAGTTCTTC

v_gene: TRBV12-3/TRBV12-4
abundance: -
j_gene: TRBJ1-1
d_gene: -
CDR3aa: CASSIRQTEAFF
CDR3nt: TGTGCCAGCAGTATACGACAGACTGAAGCTTTCTTT

v_gene: TRBV5-1
abundance: -
j_gene: TRBJ2-7
d_gene: TRBD1
CDR3aa: CASSWGQGDYEQYF
CDR3nt: TGCGCCAGCAGCTGGGGACAGGGGGACTACGAGCAGTACTTC

v_gene: TRBV6-6
abundance: -
j_gene: TRBJ1-5
d_gene: -
CDR3aa: CASSYEEYQPQHF
CDR3nt: TGTGCCAGCAGTTACGAGGAATATCAGCCCCAGCATTTT

v_gene: TRBV25-1
abundance: -
j_gene: TRBJ2-2
d_gene: TRBD1
CDR3aa: CASSESGTAHPGELFF
CDR3nt: TGTGCCAGCAGTGAATCCGGGACAGCACACCCCGGGGAGCTGTTTTTT

v_gene: TRBV7-9
abundance: -
j_gene: TRBJ1-2
d_gene: -
CDR3aa: CASSLGTVINYGYTF
CDR3nt: TGTGCCAGCAGCTTAGGGACAGTGATTAACTATGGCTACACCTTC

v_gene: TRBV6-2/TRBV6-3
abundance: -
j_gene: TRBJ1-1
d_gene: TRBD1
CDR3aa: CASSYPGTGNTEAFF
CDR3nt: TGTGCCAGCAGTTACCCCGGGACAGGGAACACTGAAGCTTTCTTT